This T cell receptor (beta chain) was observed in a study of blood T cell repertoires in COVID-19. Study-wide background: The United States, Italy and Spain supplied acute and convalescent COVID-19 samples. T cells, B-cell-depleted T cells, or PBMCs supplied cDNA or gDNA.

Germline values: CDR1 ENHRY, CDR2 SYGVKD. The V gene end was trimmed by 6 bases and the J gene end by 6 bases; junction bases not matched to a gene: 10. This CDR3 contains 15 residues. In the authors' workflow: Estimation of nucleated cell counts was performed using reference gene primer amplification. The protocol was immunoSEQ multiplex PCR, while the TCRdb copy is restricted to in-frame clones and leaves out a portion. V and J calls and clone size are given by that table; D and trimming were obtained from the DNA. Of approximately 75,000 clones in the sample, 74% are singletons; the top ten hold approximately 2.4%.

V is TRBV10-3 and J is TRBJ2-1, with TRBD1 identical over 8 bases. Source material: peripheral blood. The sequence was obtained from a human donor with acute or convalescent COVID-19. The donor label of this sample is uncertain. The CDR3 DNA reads TGTGCCATCAGGGCTGCCGGGACAGGCTTCAATGAGCAGTTCTTC. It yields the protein CAIRAAGTGFNEQFF.